The clone carrying this T cell receptor beta chain was seen once. V lost 4 bases to trimming and J lost 5 bases, with 8 bases between them. The CDR3 has 13 amino acids. Looked up from germline, CDR1 is KGHDR and CDR2 is SFDVKD. This entry is derived from a study of blood T cell repertoires in COVID-19. Here immunoSEQ multiplex PCR was the method, and the copy in TCRdb shows in-frame clones only, minus some. The data show 130,000 or so clones, approximately 84% seen once. Sequencing used peripheral blood. The source of this sequence is a woman of 80 years or more with acute or convalescent COVID-19. The chain uses TRBV24-1 and TRBJ1-5, with D possibly TRBD1 on 6 matching bases. The CDR3, as DNA: TGTGCCACCAGTGACAGGGGTGATCAGCCCCAGCATTTT. This codes for CATSDRGDQPQHF.